Listed below are T cell receptor beta chains from one sample, sequenced in a study of control samples from healthy donors and cancer patients. Sequencing was performed with immunoSEQ multiplex PCR; in TCRdb, only in-frame clones are kept and a portion is missing. The repertoire holds 350,000 to 450,000 clones, 80% to 95% seen once, with about 6.3% in the top ten. The source material was PBMCs. The receptors come from a middle-aged man with head and neck cancer. CDR3s include the opening cysteine and the closing phenylalanine or tryptophan. The D gene is left open where the match is weak. A row's size may be missing; if present it is once, few, many or a size class.

V: TRBV19
J: TRBJ1-1
size: .
D: TRBD1
CDR3: CASRTGLGTEAFF
DNA: TGTGCCAGCCGGACAGGGCTCGGGACTGAAGCTTTCTTT

V: TRBV5-8
J: TRBJ1-2
size: .
D: TRBD1
CDR3: CASSFVTGTGGYGYTF
DNA: TGTGCCAGCAGCTTCGTTACCGGGACAGGGGGGTATGGCTACACCTTC

V: TRBV5-4
J: TRBJ1-2
size: .
D: TRBD1
CDR3: CASSLVGTANYGYTF
DNA: TGTGCCAGCAGCTTGGTCGGGACAGCTAACTATGGCTACACCTTC

V: TRBV29-1
J: TRBJ2-3
size: .
D: .
CDR3: CSVEISSTDTQYF
DNA: TGCAGCGTTGAAATAAGCAGCACAGATACGCAGTATTTT

V: TRBV5-4
J: TRBJ1-1
size: .
D: .
CDR3: CAGGAQGSHTEAFF
DNA: TGTGCCGGTGGTGCGCAGGGGAGTCATACTGAAGCTTTCTTT

V: TRBV6-5
J: TRBJ2-3
size: once
D: TRBD2
CDR3: CASSRGESPDTQYF
DNA: TGTGCCAGCAGCCGGGGGGAGAGTCCAGATACGCAGTATTTT

V: TRBV28
J: TRBJ2-2
size: once
D: TRBD2
CDR3: CASTPAGGAVGELFF
DNA: TGTGCCAGCACCCCAGCGGGGGGGGCGGTCGGGGAGCTGTTTTTT

V: TRBV9
J: TRBJ2-2
size: .
D: .
CDR3: CASSVERRNTGELFF
DNA: TGTGCCAGCAGCGTAGAAAGGCGGAACACCGGGGAGCTGTTTTTT

V: TRBV5-4
J: TRBJ1-1
size: .
D: .
CDR3: CASSLAGGNTEAFF
DNA: TGTGCCAGCAGCTTGGCGGGTGGGAACACTGAAGCTTTCTTT

V: TRBV30
J: TRBJ1-3
size: .
D: .
CDR3: CAWSDDPGSGNTIYF
DNA: TGTGCCTGGAGTGATGATCCAGGCTCTGGAAACACCATATATTTT

V: TRBV15
J: TRBJ2-5
size: .
D: TRBD2
CDR3: CATSGGGSQETQYF
DNA: TGTGCCACCTCGGGGGGGGGCTCCCAAGAGACCCAGTACTTC

V: TRBV7-9
J: TRBJ2-1
size: .
D: .
CDR3: CASSLVHNNEQFF
DNA: TGTGCCAGCAGCTTAGTCCACAACAATGAGCAGTTCTTC

V: TRBV2
J: TRBJ2-7
size: many
D: TRBD2
CDR3: CASKKSSGGDSYEQYF
DNA: TGTGCCAGCAAGAAGTCTAGCGGGGGGGATTCCTACGAGCAGTACTTC

V: TRBV11-3
J: TRBJ2-1
size: .
D: .
CDR3: CASSSSGTGYNEQFF
DNA: TGTGCCAGCAGCTCGTCCGGGACGGGCTACAATGAGCAGTTCTTC

V: TRBV9
J: TRBJ1-3
size: .
D: .
CDR3: CASSVGGEAGNTIYF
DNA: TGTGCCAGCAGCGTAGGTGGGGAGGCTGGAAACACCATATATTTT

V: TRBV12-5
J: TRBJ2-7
size: .
D: .
CDR3: CASGWVSSYEQYF
DNA: TGTGCTAGTGGTTGGGTCAGCTCCTACGAGCAGTACTTC

V: TRBV5-1
J: TRBJ1-1
size: .
D: .
CDR3: CASSSYLGGRNTEAFF
DNA: TGCGCCAGCAGCTCTTACCTGGGGGGAAGGAACACTGAAGCTTTCTTT

V: TRBV6-2/TRBV6-3
J: TRBJ1-1
size: .
D: .
CDR3: CASSHPWEAYTEAFF
DNA: TGTGCCAGCAGTCACCCCTGGGAGGCGTACACTGAAGCTTTCTTT